The 22 T cell receptor beta chains listed next were all sequenced from one sample in a study of CD4 T cells in relation to SARS-CoV-2 and coronaviruses (dated by TCRdb to 2020 to 2023). The library was obtained by the immunoSEQ multiplex PCR assay. Here the immuneACCESS table is served through TCRdb, limited to in-frame sequences with V and J called. Missing clones are a known gap in these copies; in checked studies unresolved V genes cover under half, and the rest lacks a known reason. This sample gives 68,000 or so clones in total; over 90% of them show up just once. Under 0.25% of the sample goes to the ten largest clones. CD4+ T cells from unexposed donors were collected before the COVID-19 pandemic (2011-2018). Sequencing used naive CD4+ T cells from PBMCs. The cell subset or site label, read with the paper, signifies: naive CD4+ T cells isolated by negative enrichment. All receptors come from a human donor in good health.

The CDR3 spells CASSSGFSYEQYF. The CDR3 region has the DNA TGTGCCAGCAGTTCGGGCTTCTCCTACGAGCAGTACTTC. V gene TRBV5-5 combines with J gene TRBJ2-7, with D unresolved. Germline CDR1 is SGHKS and CDR2 is YYEKEE (reference sequence). V lost 5 bases and J lost 0, with 9 bases in between. The CDR3 runs to 13 residues.

This clone came up once. The chain uses TRBV3-1 (or the pseudogene TRBV3-2) and TRBJ1-2, with D unclear. Trimming pared 5 bases from V and 5 bases from J, leaving 9 bases between. Germline assignment: CDR1 LGHDT and CDR2 YNNKEL (reference sequence). The CDR3 covers 12 residues. CDR3 coding DNA: TGTGCCAGCAGCTTGGGAGGGTATGGCTACACCTTC. It is translated as CASSLGGYGYTF.

The V gene is TRBV4-3, the J gene TRBJ2-1, with D possibly matching TRBD1 (6 bases). Trimming took off 1 base at V and 7 bases at J, with 11 bases between the two ends. Germline V lookup: CDR1 LGHNA, CDR2 YSLEER. The length of the CDR3 is 14 residues. DNA for the CDR3: TGCGCCAGCAGCCAAGCTCTGGACAGTAATGAGCAGTTCTTC. Protein: CASSQALDSNEQFF.

The chain is built from TRBV3-1 (or the pseudogene TRBV3-2) and TRBJ1-6; a possible D gene is TRBD1 (5 bases). Germline V lookup: CDR1 LGHDT, CDR2 YNNKEL (reference sequence). The CDR3 length is 15 residues. The V end was cut by 1 base, the J end by 7 bases, with 11 bases between. CDR3 sequence: CASSQVRGGNSPLHF. In DNA, the CDR3 is TGTGCCAGCAGCCAAGTCCGGGGGGGAAATTCACCCCTCCACTTT.

The V and J genes are TRBV24-1 and TRBJ2-5; possibly TRBD1 or TRBD2 for D (5 bases each). The germline V gene encodes CDR1 KGHDR and CDR2 SFDVKD. V lost 1 base and J 0 bases, leaving 14 bases between the germline ends. CDR3 size: 17 residues. In DNA, the CDR3 is TGTGCCACCAGTGATTTATCGGCAGGGACGTACCAAGAGACCCAGTACTTC. Amino acids: CATSDLSAGTYQETQYF.

This clone was found a few times. The chain employs TRBV19 and TRBJ1-2; maybe TRBD1 (6 bases). The CDR3 is 13 residues long. V was clipped by 3 bases and J by 8 bases, with 13 bases between them. The germline V gene encodes CDR1 LNHDA and CDR2 SQIVND (reference sequence). DNA for the CDR3: TGTGCCAGTAGTATGACAGGAGCTGCCGGCTACACCTTC. Translation gives CASSMTGAAGYTF.

The chain has TRBV9 and TRBJ2-2; 7 nucleotides align to TRBD1. The CDR3 has 16 amino acids. The V segment lost 0 bases and the J segment 5 bases; nucleotides outside the gene matches: 7. Germline CDR1 and CDR2: SGDLS and YYNGEE. CDR3 in amino acids: CASSVGGQRWTGELFF. In nucleotides, the CDR3 is TGTGCCAGCAGCGTAGGGGGACAGCGATGGACCGGGGAGCTGTTTTTT.

This clone showed up just once. J is TRBJ2-7 and V is TRBV5-1, with D hard to call. CDR1 and CDR2 from the germline V gene are SGHRS and YFSETQ. The V end lost 4 bases, the J end lost 3 bases, and 5 bases lay between the germline ends. This CDR3 is 11 amino acids long. CDR3 sequence reads: CASSADYEQYF. The CDR3 nucleotides are TGCGCCAGCAGCGCGGACTACGAGCAGTACTTC.

The chain couples TRBV5-1 to TRBJ1-1, with a possible D match to TRBD1 (6 bases). Trimming removed 5 bases from V and 4 bases from J, with 15 bases in between. Germline lookup yields CDR1 SGHRS and CDR2 YFSETQ. The length of the CDR3 is 14 residues. CDR3 region: CASRMRGEGTEAFF. CDR3 bases: TGCGCCAGCAGGATGAGGGGGGAAGGCACTGAAGCTTTCTTT. Full variable domain (outside the CDR3, taken from reference TRBV5-1 and TRBJ1-1): KAGVTQTPRYLIKTRGQQVTLSCSPISGHRSVSWYQQTPGQGLQFLFEYFSETQRNKGNFPGRFSGRQFSNSRSEMNVSTLELGDSALYLCASRMRGEGTEAFFGQGTRLTVV.

This clone was seen once. This chain connects TRBV29-1 to TRBJ1-2; tentative D call: TRBD1 (5 bases). Deletions cut 6 bases from V and 3 bases from J, with 17 bases between. The CDR3 totals 14 residues. In germline, CDR1 is SQVTM, CDR2 ANQGSEA. CDR3: CSVTRQGGDYGYTF. Written as DNA, the CDR3 is TGCAGCGTGACCCGGCAGGGTGGGGACTATGGCTACACCTTC.

The chain couples TRBV6-5 to TRBJ1-1; no reliable D call. This CDR3 has 12 residues. V was clipped by 6 bases and J by 4 bases, with 9 bases between them. CDR1 and CDR2 from the germline V gene are MNHEY and SVGAGI. CDR3 in DNA: TGTGCCAGCAGGACCGCTGGCACTGAAGCTTTCTTT. Translating it yields CASRTAGTEAFF.

V gene TRBV19 combines with J gene TRBJ2-1, with 8 bases matching TRBD2. CDR1 is LNHDA, CDR2 SQIVND, per germline (reference sequence). The CDR3 has 16 residues. After removal of 0 bases from V and 4 bases from J, the junction contained 5 bases not matched to a gene. The CDR3 loop reads CASSIDQLAAYNEQFF. The CDR3 DNA sequence: TGTGCCAGTAGTATAGATCAACTAGCGGCATACAATGAGCAGTTCTTC.

V is TRBV28 and J is TRBJ2-2; 7 positions agree with TRBD1. The CDR3 is made up of 14 amino acids. The V and J ends lost 6 bases and 0 bases, in that order; junction bases with no gene match: 1. CDR1 is MDHEN and CDR2 is SYDVKM in the germline V gene. The CDR3 coding sequence is TGTGCCAGCAGACAGGGGCCGAACACCGGGGAGCTGTTTTTT. It is translated as CASRQGPNTGELFF. Drawing the rest from reference TRBV28 and TRBJ2-2, the complete variable domain is DVKVTQSSRYLVKRTGEKVFLECVQDMDHENMFWYRQDPGLGLRLIYFSYDVKMKEKGDIPEGYSVSREKKERFSLILESASTNQTSMYLCASRQGPNTGELFFGEGSRLTVL.

This clone was observed a single time. The chain couples TRBV11-2 to TRBJ2-3; the D gene is possibly TRBD1 (6 bases). V was shortened by 3 bases and J by 2 bases, with 12 bases between the two germline ends. CDR1 and CDR2 from the germline V gene are SGHAT and FQNNGV. The CDR3 contains 15 residues. CDR3 DNA sequence: TGTGCCAGCAGCTTTTCCGGACAGTCCACAGATACGCAGTATTTT. The encoded protein is CASSFSGQSTDTQYF.

This chain joins TRBV28 and TRBJ2-7; D remains ambiguous. The CDR3 loop spans 13 amino acids. V was pared by 5 bases and J by 1 base, with 9 bases between. Germline CDR1 MDHEN, CDR2 SYDVKM. CDR3 in amino acids: CASSPLRSYEQYF. CDR3 coding DNA: TGTGCCAGCAGTCCCCTGAGGTCCTACGAGCAGTACTTC.

The rearrangement uses TRBV4-2 and TRBJ2-2; 8 bases are shared with TRBD1. The CDR3 contains 15 residues. Germline V CDR1 and CDR2: LGHNA, YNFKEQ. With 0 bases clipped from V and 6 bases from J, the junction kept 3 bases outside the gene matches. CDR3 amino acids: CASSQDTGGSGELFF. CDR3 DNA: TGTGCCAGCAGCCAAGATACAGGGGGATCCGGGGAGCTGTTTTTT.

The chain uses TRBV14 and TRBJ1-2; 8 positions agree with TRBD1. V dropped 2 bases and J dropped 3; count of bases not matched to a gene: 2. Germline CDR1 is SGHDN and CDR2 is FVKESK. The CDR3 covers 14 residues. The CDR3 protein is CASSQNRGDYGYTF. CDR3 nucleotides: TGTGCCAGCAGCCAAAACAGGGGGGACTATGGCTACACCTTC.

The gene calls are TRBV5-1 and TRBJ2-2; TRBD2 is a possible D gene (5 bases). The V end lost 3 bases, the J end lost 6 bases, and 12 bases lay between the germline ends. The CDR3 loop spans 14 amino acids. The germline CDR1 and CDR2 sequences are SGHRS and YFSETQ. CDR3 amino acids: CASSSTRGPGELFF. The CDR3 DNA reads TGCGCCAGCAGCTCTACAAGAGGGCCCGGGGAGCTGTTTTTT.

This chain links TRBV18 with TRBJ1-2; D possibly corresponds to TRBD1 (5 bases). Germline CDR1 reads KGHSH; CDR2 reads LQKENI. Between the trimmed V and J ends, which lost 3 bases and 1 base, there was a span of 21 bases. This CDR3 has 18 residues. CDR3 in amino acids: CASSPVRTRGGVNYGYTF. DNA of the CDR3: TGTGCCAGCTCACCCGTACGTACTCGGGGGGGTGTTAACTATGGCTACACCTTC.

The rearrangement joins TRBV2 to TRBJ1-4; D unclear. CDR3 size: 12 residues. Germline CDR1 reads SNHLY; CDR2 reads FYNNEI. V lost 6 bases to trimming and J lost 5 bases, with 7 bases between them. CDR3 region: CASSRANEKLFF. The CDR3 DNA reads as TGTGCCAGCAGCCGGGCAAATGAAAAACTGTTTTTT.

The V gene is TRBV7-3, the J gene TRBJ2-5; 7 bases are shared with TRBD1. CDR3 length: 15 residues. The V segment lost 1 base and the J segment 4 bases; nucleotides outside the gene matches: 6. CDR1 and CDR2 from the germline V gene are SGHTA and FQGTGA. Here the CDR3 DNA reads TGTGCCAGCAGCTTAATTGGGACAGTGGGAGAGACCCAGTACTTC. Translation: CASSLIGTVGETQYF.

The chain carries TRBV3-1 (or the pseudogene TRBV3-2) and TRBJ1-4; D not resolved. Per the germline V gene, CDR1 is LGHDT and CDR2 is YNNKEL (reference sequence). The CDR3 is 11 amino acids. The V and J ends lost 4 bases and 5 bases respectively, with 2 bases between them. As DNA, the CDR3 is TGTGCCAGCAGCCTAAATGAAAAACTGTTTTTT. Translation gives CASSLNEKLFF.